The clone carrying this TCR beta chain occurred a few times. The antigen is undetermined. This sample stems from a study of T-cell reconstitution after alpha-beta-depleted transplantation in children. Regarding the study as a whole: Reported findings indicate that, about two months after transplant, alpha-beta T cells came from several hundred expanded clones, which were derived from non-depleted graft cells.

Trimming removed 1 base at V and 5 bases at J, with 8 bases between. Germline CDR1 reads MGHDK; CDR2 reads SYGVNS. CDR3 size: 14 residues. A TCRbeta library incorporating unique molecular identifiers was prepared. One entry per CDR3 protein results from TCRdb running MiXCR on the PCR reads. The sample lists 40,000 to 55,000 distinct CDR3 sequences, under 6% seen once, with around 30% in the top ten. This sequence joins TRBV25-1 and TRBJ1-4, with D maybe TRBD1 (5 bases). The source of this sequence is a female patient aged 2-9 years who had a stem cell transplant for aplastic anemia, so the T cells may come from the graft donor. The sample here was PBMCs, mostly from graft donor cells, taken 60 days after TCRalphabeta/CD19-depleted stem cell transplant. CDR3 protein: CASSELGGNEKLFF. The CDR3 DNA sequence: TGTGCCAGCAGTGAATTGGGGGGGAATGAAAAACTGTTTTTT.